Listed below are T cell receptor beta chains from one sample, sequenced in a study of blood T cell repertoires in COVID-19. TCRdb keeps only in-frame clones here, not all; method: immunoSEQ multiplex PCR. Here the sample spans more than 85,000 clones, approximately 83% being singletons. The sample consisted of peripheral blood. The receptors were gathered from a man aged 50 or older with acute or convalescent COVID-19. CDR3s include the opening cysteine and the closing phenylalanine or tryptophan.

TRBJ2-7 | TRBV24-1 | CATSDAKDEQYF
TRBJ1-1 | TRBV29-1 | CSVDREGLGTEAFF
TRBJ1-1 | TRBV28 | CASSYLFRTGTYTEAFF
TRBJ2-7 | TRBV12-3/TRBV12-4 | CASSLGTYEQYF
TRBJ2-3 | TRBV3-1/TRBV3-2 | CASSQGGWADTQYF
TRBJ1-2 | TRBV7-9 | CASSLDWDRVYGYTF
TRBJ1-3 | TRBV7-3 | CARKEGTTGNTIYF
TRBJ2-2 | TRBV7-3 | CASSLSSVGELFF
TRBJ1-6 | TRBV6-2/TRBV6-3 | CASSWGQGANNSPLHF
TRBJ2-3 | TRBV5-1 | CASSLPGTTDTQYF
TRBJ2-6 | TRBV5-1 | CASSLVPGNSGANVLTF
TRBJ2-1 | TRBV18 | CASSPGLAGDNEQFF
TRBJ1-1 | TRBV6-5 | CASSYGSSGDTEAFF
TRBJ2-4 | TRBV7-8 | CASSLVSRGIAKNIQYF
TRBJ1-3 | TRBV7-5 | CARSKSASSGNTIYF
TRBJ1-5 | TRBV11-2 | CASSAAGSNQPQHF
TRBJ1-2 | TRBV10-2 | CASGTGGLGYTF
TRBJ2-7 | TRBV6-5 | CASSSPDRGEQYF
TRBJ1-3 | TRBV30 | CAWLDRHSGNTIYF
TRBJ2-5 | TRBV19 | CASSMWGGQETQYF
TRBJ1-1 | TRBV2 | CASSASFVAEAFF
TRBJ1-5 | TRBV19 | CASGLQPQPQHF
TRBJ2-7 | TRBV10-3 | CAISTSGGLRYEQYF
TRBJ2-5 | TRBV7-3 | CASSSGFGQETQYF
TRBJ1-4 | TRBV2 | CASSTTGATNEKLFF
TRBJ2-1 | TRBV28 | CASRGQGSSYNEQFF
TRBJ2-5 | TRBV6-2/TRBV6-3 | CASSNLRGGPVETQYF
TRBJ2-3 | TRBV6-5 | CGTRPHPSDTQYF
TRBJ1-1 | TRBV5-1 | CASSLGQGWNTEAFF
TRBJ2-1 | TRBV11-1 | CASSLEAGGYNEQFF
TRBJ1-2 | TRBV6-5 | CASRENRGFGYTF
TRBJ2-1 | TRBV6-5 | CASSSSGNSYNEQFF
TRBJ2-1 | TRBV5-4 | CAYRPASYNEQFF
TRBJ2-7 | TRBV6-5 | CASRAQSGSSYEQYF
TRBJ1-6 | TRBV9 | CASSVTGDRDNSPLHF
TRBJ2-2 | TRBV11-3 | CASATGVTGELFF
TRBJ2-1 | TRBV9 | CASSVGGTSGRRDEQFF
TRBJ2-7 | TRBV12-3/TRBV12-4 | CASSQGAAYEQYF
TRBJ1-5 | TRBV27 | CASSRTQGQITDQPQHF
TRBJ1-2 | TRBV28 | CASSPLGGDGYTF